These 18 T cell receptor beta chains were sequenced from one sample in a study of blood T cell repertoires in COVID-19. The table came from immunoSEQ multiplex PCR; TCRdb's copy has only in-frame clones and leaves some out. The sample yields 100,000 or so clones, around 84% seen once. Source material: peripheral blood. The receptor set was obtained from a woman in her 70s with active or convalescent COVID-19.

This clone was detected a few times. V is TRBV11-2 and J is TRBJ2-5; weak D call: TRBD1 (5 bases). V lost 5 bases to trimming and J lost 0 bases, with 10 bases between them. Germline V gives CDR1 SGHAT, CDR2 FQNNGV. The CDR3 is 14 amino acids. CDR3 sequence (DNA): TGTGCCAGCAGCACCTGGACATACCAAGAGACCCAGTACTTC. Translated, it gives CASSTWTYQETQYF.

This clone has just one count. This chain uses TRBV11-2 with TRBJ2-3; the D gene is possibly TRBD1 (6 bases). The CDR3 length is 14 residues. The germline V gene has CDR1 SGHAT and CDR2 FQNNGV. The V end lost 1 base, the J end lost 4 bases, and 9 bases lay between the germline ends. CDR3 amino acids: CASSLGGPSDTQYF. CDR3 DNA: TGTGCCAGCAGCTTAGGGGGGCCTTCAGATACGCAGTATTTT.

This sequence joins TRBV28 and TRBJ1-2; a weak D match, TRBD1 (6 bases). This CDR3 is built from 16 residues. Trimming took off 6 bases at V and 9 bases at J, with 26 bases between the two ends. From germline, CDR1 is MDHEN and CDR2 SYDVKM. In DNA form, the CDR3 reads TGTGCCAGCAGCCCCCAGATCGGGTCGGCGAGGGGGAGCTACACCTTC. It is translated as CASSPQIGSARGSYTF.

This chain joins TRBV20-1 and TRBJ2-1; 7 nucleotides agree with TRBD2. Germline V gene data show CDR1 as DFQATT and CDR2 as SNEGSKA (reference sequence). This CDR3 has 14 residues. V was pared by 3 bases and J by 11 bases, with 13 bases of the junction left unmatched. For the CDR3, the DNA is TGCAGTGCTAGTTTGTATGGGGGGGACCTCAAGCAGTTCTTC. This encodes CSASLYGGDLKQFF.

This chain joins TRBV2 and TRBJ2-1, with 7 bases matching TRBD1. V shed 7 bases and J 6 bases; nucleotides not matched to a gene: 9. CDR1 is SNHLY, CDR2 FYNNEI, per germline. The CDR3 extends over 14 amino acids. The CDR3 loop reads CASTENRGANEQFF. Written as DNA, the CDR3 is TGTGCCAGCACGGAGAACAGGGGAGCCAATGAGCAGTTCTTC.

In its sample, this clone was seen a few times. This sequence joins TRBV7-9 and TRBJ2-5; weak D call: TRBD1 (6 bases). CDR1 is SEHNR, CDR2 FQNEAQ, per germline (reference sequence). The CDR3 is made up of 15 amino acids. V gave up 2 bases and J gave up 4 bases, with 14 bases separating them. CDR3 coding DNA: TGTGCCAGCAGCTTAAGTCCAGGGGTGGTAGAGACCCAGTACTTC. It codes for CASSLSPGVVETQYF.

This clone was observed a handful of times. This rearrangement joins TRBV7-6 to TRBJ1-1; 7 positions match TRBD1. The germline V gene has CDR1 SGHVS and CDR2 FNYEAQ. The junction had 7 bases not matched to a gene; V was cut back by 5 bases and J by 1 base. CDR3 length: 15 residues. CDR3 sequence (DNA): TGTGCCAGCAGCGCTGGGACAGCGAAGAACACTGAAGCTTTCTTT. It encodes CASSAGTAKNTEAFF.

This sequence joins TRBV27 and TRBJ1-1; tentative D call: TRBD1 (5 bases). The CDR3 runs to 16 residues. Germline V lookup: CDR1 MNHEY, CDR2 SMNVEV (reference sequence). The germline V and J ends were trimmed by 6 bases and 3 bases, with 20 bases remaining between them. The CDR3 nucleotides are TGTGCCAGCAGGGGGCGAACAGCCGATGCCTACACTGAAGCTTTCTTT. This codes for CASRGRTADAYTEAFF.

The chain links TRBV5-1 to TRBJ2-4, with D maybe TRBD2 (6 bases). V was pared by 8 bases and J by 1 base, with 13 bases between. The CDR3 runs to 14 residues. Germline-derived CDR1 and CDR2 are SGHRS and YFSETQ. CDR3 protein: CARDFREAKNIQYF. The CDR3 nucleotides read TGCGCCAGAGACTTCCGGGAGGCCAAAAACATTCAGTACTTC.

The genes are TRBV27 and TRBJ2-3; 9 nucleotides match TRBD2. V trimming: 1 base; J trimming: 3 bases; junction bases outside the gene matches: 2. The CDR3 loop spans 15 amino acids. The germline V gene has CDR1 MNHEY and CDR2 SMNVEV (reference sequence). The CDR3 bases are TGTGCCAGCAGTTTATGGCTAGCGGGGACAGATACGCAGTATTTT. Its protein product is CASSLWLAGTDTQYF.

The V call is TRBV24-1, the J call TRBJ1-2; D is undetermined. CDR3 size: 16 residues. The V end lost 8 bases, the J end lost 0 bases, and 18 bases lay between the germline ends. CDR1 and CDR2 (germline): KGHDR, SFDVKD. The CDR3 loop is CATILLSGVSNYGYTF. CDR3 DNA sequence: TGTGCCACCATCCTCTTGAGCGGAGTCTCTAACTATGGCTACACCTTC.

This clone was seen once. The chain links TRBV5-1 to TRBJ1-1; the D is unclear. The germline V gene encodes CDR1 SGHRS and CDR2 YFSETQ. CDR3 size: 13 residues. Trimming left V 0 bases short and J 1 base short, with 4 bases between. The chain's CDR3 is CASSLAWNTEAFF. CDR3 nucleotides: TGCGCCAGCAGCTTGGCCTGGAACACTGAAGCTTTCTTT.

The chain employs TRBV5-5 and TRBJ2-7, with no clear D. The V gene lost 2 bases and the J gene lost 6 bases, with 12 bases spanning the gap. The CDR3 spans 13 residues. CDR1 SGHKS and CDR2 YYEKEE come from the germline V gene (reference sequence). The CDR3 sequence is CASSFTTGSEQYF. DNA of the CDR3: TGTGCCAGCAGCTTCACGACCGGGTCCGAGCAGTACTTC.

The rearrangement joins TRBV5-6 to TRBJ2-1, with a possible D match to TRBD2 (6 bases). The V gene's germline CDR1 is SGHDT and CDR2 YYEEEE. The V end lost 2 bases, the J end lost 0 bases, and 12 bases lay between the germline ends. This CDR3 has 16 residues. In nucleotides, the CDR3 is TGTGCCAGCAGCTTAGGTGGGGGGAGCTCCTACAATGAGCAGTTCTTC. As protein: CASSLGGGSSYNEQFF. Using reference TRBV5-6 and TRBJ2-1 for the parts outside the CDR3, the full variable domain is DAGVTQSPTHLIKTRGQQVTLRCSPKSGHDTVSWYQQALGQGPQFIFQYYEEEERQRGNFPDRFSGHQFPNYSSELNVNALLLGDSALYLCASSLGGGSSYNEQFFGPGTRLTVL.

This chain joins TRBV23-1 and TRBJ1-5, with D perhaps matching TRBD1 (6 bases). Being an ORF, TRBV23-1 has a function that is uncertain. V was cut by 4 bases and J by 4 bases, with 14 bases left in between. This CDR3 spans 15 amino acids. The CDR3 nucleotides are TGCGCCAGCAGTCTGCGACAGGTTGTAAATCAGCCCCAGCATTTT. Translating gives CASSLRQVVNQPQHF.

The genes are TRBV29-1 and TRBJ2-7; possible D gene TRBD1, 5 bases. V was clipped by 4 bases and J by 6 bases, with 16 bases between them. CDR3 length: 13 amino acids. The germline V gene encodes CDR1 SQVTM and CDR2 ANQGSEA. This CDR3 reads CSVAPPSQGEQYF. CDR3 DNA: TGCAGCGTTGCTCCCCCTTCCCAGGGCGAGCAGTACTTC.

This CDR3 is CASSQVGGNDYGYTF. CDR3 in DNA: TGTGCCAGCAGCCAAGTAGGGGGTAACGACTATGGCTACACCTTC. This chain uses TRBV4-2 with TRBJ1-2; TRBD1 is a possible D gene (6 bases). In germline, CDR1 is LGHNA, CDR2 YNFKEQ. The V end lost 1 base, the J end lost 3 bases, and 12 bases lay between the germline ends. The CDR3 length is 15 residues.

The chain combines TRBV19 with TRBJ1-3; D perhaps matches TRBD1 (6 bases). V was pared by 3 bases and J by 4 bases, with 7 bases between. CDR1 is LNHDA, CDR2 SQIVND, per germline (reference sequence). The CDR3 extends over 13 amino acids. The CDR3: CASSITGGNTIYF. DNA for the CDR3: TGTGCCAGTAGTATCACAGGGGGAAACACCATATATTTT.